This T cell receptor beta chain was recorded in a study of blood T cell repertoires in COVID-19. In the original processing: Reference gene primers were amplified, and this amplification served to estimate nucleated cell counts. Sequencing was performed with immunoSEQ multiplex PCR; in TCRdb, only in-frame clones are kept and a portion is missing. That table gives V, J and clone size, and the DNA gave D and trimming. Of around 140,000 clones in the sample, around 80% were seen once. CDR3 length: 14 residues. In germline, CDR1 is DFQATT, CDR2 SNEGSKA (reference sequence). V lost 3 bases to trimming and J lost 5 bases, with 16 bases between them.

V gene TRBV20-1 combines with J gene TRBJ1-1, with D maybe TRBD1 (6 bases). The sequencing sample was made of PBMCs or T cells enriched from blood (not recorded which). The TCR originated in a man between 35 and 55 years old with acute COVID-19. Here the CDR3 reads CSASVPTGGTEAFF. Written as DNA, the CDR3 is TGCAGTGCTAGTGTGCCGACAGGCGGGACTGAAGCTTTCTTT.